These 20 T cell receptor beta chains share one sample of origin, sequenced in a study of shared clonotypes between healthy human individuals. Profiling relied on immunoSEQ multiplex PCR, and the TCRdb table lists in-frame clones only, not all of them. Here the sample spans 170,000 or so clones, approximately 61% being singletons. The material sequenced was memory CD4+ T cells sorted from blood. Noted subset: CD45RA-negative fraction. Every receptor here comes from a young man in good health.

This clone was observed a single time. The CDR3 here is CASSFTASGNQPQHF. The CDR3 region has the DNA TGTGCCAGCAGTTTTACGGCCTCGGGCAATCAGCCCCAGCATTTT. This chain joins TRBV27 and TRBJ1-5; no clear D. The CDR3 runs 15 residues. The germline V gene has CDR1 MNHEY and CDR2 SMNVEV (reference sequence). V was trimmed by 3 bases and J by 2 bases, leaving 11 bases between them.

The chain employs TRBV2 and TRBJ2-2, with 8 bases fitting TRBD2. Trimming at V came to 6 bases and at J to 1 base, leaving 7 bases not matched to a gene. The CDR3 length is 16 residues. Germline V lookup: CDR1 SNHLY, CDR2 FYNNEI. The CDR3 sequence: CASSRRGGLNTGELFF. DNA for the CDR3: TGTGCCAGCAGCCGCCGGGGGGGCCTGAACACCGGGGAGCTGTTTTTT.

The chain carries TRBV19 and TRBJ2-7; D is perhaps TRBD2 (7 bases). Per the germline V gene, CDR1 is LNHDA and CDR2 is SQIVND (reference sequence). V shed 7 bases and J shed 3 bases, with 16 bases lying between them. The CDR3 extends over 14 amino acids. CDR3 region: CASMRGPVGYEQYF. The CDR3 region has the DNA TGTGCCAGTATGCGGGGGCCGGTCGGCTACGAGCAGTACTTC.

The chain uses TRBV5-1 and TRBJ1-1; maybe TRBD1 (6 bases). The CDR3 has 12 residues. CDR1 SGHRS and CDR2 YFSETQ come from the germline V gene. Trimming removed 3 bases from V and 6 bases from J, with 9 bases in between. CDR3 coding DNA: TGCGCCAGCAGCTCGACAGGCCCTGAAGCTTTCTTT. Translated, it gives CASSSTGPEAFF.

The chain joins TRBV7-6 to TRBJ2-2; 8 bases map to TRBD2. This CDR3 is built from 19 residues. The trim removed 2 bases at V and 3 bases at J, leaving 14 bases unmatched. Per the germline V gene, CDR1 is SGHVS and CDR2 is FNYEAQ. CDR3 sequence: CASSLLVGGRRRDTGELFF. The CDR3 DNA reads as TGTGCCAGCAGCTTACTCGTCGGCGGGAGGCGTCGGGACACCGGGGAGCTGTTTTTT.

The chain employs TRBV9 and TRBJ2-7, with D perhaps TRBD1 (5 bases). This CDR3 has 16 amino acids. Germline CDR1 and CDR2: SGDLS and YYNGEE. Deletions cut 0 bases from V and 2 bases from J, with 15 bases between. In DNA, the CDR3 is TGTGCCAGCAGCGTAGGCCCAGGGCAATATACCTACGAGCAGTACTTC. It is translated as CASSVGPGQYTYEQYF.

V is TRBV21-1 and J is TRBJ2-7. TRBV21-1 is a listed pseudogene. The CDR3 totals 16 residues. The CDR3 DNA is TGTGCCAGCAGCAAAGTGCGTGTGGCAGGGACGGGCGAGCAGTACTTC. Encoded protein: CASSKVRVAGTGEQYF.

J is TRBJ1-5 and V is TRBV2, with D uncertain. Germline CDR1 and CDR2: SNHLY and FYNNEI. CDR3 length: 13 residues. V was trimmed by 6 bases and J by 0 bases, leaving 6 bases between them. This CDR3 reads CASRTVSNQPQHF. Written as DNA, the CDR3 is TGTGCCAGCAGGACGGTTAGCAATCAGCCCCAGCATTTT.

The rearrangement links TRBV7-6 to TRBJ1-5; D remains unclear. The germline V gene encodes CDR1 SGHVS and CDR2 FNYEAQ. The CDR3 runs 13 residues. The ends were cut back, 1 base at V and 5 bases at J, with 6 bases in the middle. As DNA, the CDR3 is TGTGCCAGCAGCTTAGGGACGGATCAGCCCCAGCATTTT. It codes for CASSLGTDQPQHF.

This clone was seen a few times. CDR3 coding DNA: TGTGCCATCAGTGGAGGGTCACATACGCAGTATTTT. Protein sequence: CAISGGSHTQYF. V and J are TRBV10-3 and TRBJ2-3; D is perhaps TRBD2 (5 bases). Trimming took 4 bases from V and 7 from J, leaving 9 bases between them. This CDR3 has 12 amino acids. CDR1 and CDR2 (germline): ENHRY, SYGVKD.

This sequence joins TRBV18 and TRBJ2-1; TRBD2 matches 13 bases. This CDR3 is 15 amino acids long. CDR1 is KGHSH and CDR2 is LQKENI in the germline V gene. The J segment lost 9 bases and the V segment lost 3 bases, leaving 5 bases of the junction unmatched. The DNA for the CDR3 is TGTGCCAGCTCACCTGGACTAGCGGGAGAGGGTGAGCAGTTCTTC. It encodes CASSPGLAGEGEQFF.

The gene calls are TRBV15 and TRBJ1-5; a possible D gene is TRBD1 (6 bases). V lost 0 bases, J lost 4 bases, and 25 bases lay in between. Germline V CDR1 and CDR2: LNHNV, YYDKDF (reference sequence). There are 20 residues in the CDR3. This CDR3 is CATSRDPRDNSGLKNQPQHF. CDR3 coding DNA: TGTGCCACCAGCAGAGATCCCCGGGACAACTCTGGACTCAAAAATCAGCCCCAGCATTTT.

This clone was picked up a small number of times. V usage is TRBV6-1 and J usage is TRBJ1-4; no clear D gene. The V and J ends lost 5 bases and 8 bases respectively, with 12 bases between them. Germline V gives CDR1 MNHNS, CDR2 SASEGT. The CDR3 covers 13 residues. The CDR3 region is CASSIGLREKLFF. The CDR3 coding sequence is TGTGCCAGCAGTATAGGGTTGCGGGAAAAACTGTTTTTT.

This chain joins TRBV7-2 and TRBJ2-1; 10 bases line up with TRBD2. The germline V gene has CDR1 SGHTA and CDR2 FQGNSA. V lost 5 bases, J lost 7 bases, and 5 bases stayed unmatched. The CDR3 is 14 residues long. The CDR3: CASSAPSGGNEQFF. Here the CDR3 DNA reads TGTGCCAGCAGCGCGCCTAGCGGGGGTAATGAGCAGTTCTTC.

A note on this clone: Other nucleotide sequences from this sample produce the same CDR3. The chain is built from TRBV11-2 and TRBJ2-1; unclear D gene. Trimming took 1 base from V and 4 from J, leaving 2 bases between them. Germline V gene data show CDR1 as SGHAT and CDR2 as FQNNGV. The CDR3 is 12 residues long. In nucleotides, the CDR3 is TGTGCCAGCAGCTTAGCATACAATGAGCAGTTCTTC. Encoded protein: CASSLAYNEQFF. The full variable domain, in which reference TRBV11-2 and TRBJ2-1 provide the parts outside the CDR3, is EAGVAQSPRYKIIEKRQSVAFWCNPISGHATLYWYQQILGQGPKLLIQFQNNGVVDDSQLPKDRFSAERLKGVDSTLKIQPAKLEDSAVYLCASSLAYNEQFFGPGTRLTVL.

This clone appeared a few times. V gene TRBV27 combines with J gene TRBJ2-1; D call uncertain. With 8 bases removed from V and 5 bases from J, the gap between germline ends came to 16 bases. Germline V gene lookup returns CDR1 MNHEY and CDR2 SMNVEV (reference sequence). The length of the CDR3 is 14 residues. CDR3 nucleotide sequence: TGTGCCAGCCTACCTGGGCCAAGCCACAATGAGCAGTTCTTC. Its protein is CASLPGPSHNEQFF.

This clone turned up a few times. V gene TRBV13 combines with J gene TRBJ2-3; 7 bases are a match to TRBD1. Germline CDR1 and CDR2: PRHDT and FYEKMQ (reference sequence). Trimming took 4 bases from V and 0 from J; bases not matched to a gene: 7. This CDR3 comprises 16 residues. The CDR3 DNA sequence: TGTGCCAGCAGCTCTAGCCGGGACAGTAGCACAGATACGCAGTATTTT. Protein product: CASSSSRDSSTDTQYF.

Worth noting for this clone: An end of the junction does not agree with germline; a read error may underlie this. The gene calls are TRBV2 and TRBJ2-1; TRBD1 or TRBD2 may be the D gene (5 bases each). This CDR3 contains 11 residues. CDR1 is SNHLY and CDR2 is FYNNEI in the germline V gene. The CDR3 spells CASSPGPHSVF. Written as DNA, the CDR3 is TGTGCCAGCAGCCCGGGACCCCACTCGGTCTTC.

The CDR3 region is CASSLQGSTDTQYF. The CDR3 DNA sequence: TGTGCCAGCAGTCTTCAAGGGAGCACAGATACGCAGTATTTT. The V call is TRBV28, the J call TRBJ2-3; D ambiguous. Trimming pared 5 bases from V and 0 bases from J, leaving 9 bases between. Germline CDR1 and CDR2: MDHEN and SYDVKM. The CDR3 runs 14 residues.

The V gene is TRBV5-6, the J gene TRBJ2-5; D is possibly TRBD1 or TRBD2 (5 bases each). Per the germline V gene, CDR1 is SGHDT and CDR2 is YYEEEE. The CDR3 contains 15 residues. The ends were cut back, 3 bases at V and 5 bases at J, with 17 bases in the middle. The DNA of the CDR3 is TGTGCCAGCAGCTGGGGACCCTCTCTAGGGGAGACCCAGTACTTC. The encoded protein is CASSWGPSLGETQYF.